This T cell receptor (beta chain) was retrieved from a study of blood T cell repertoires in COVID-19. Study as a whole: Samples representing acute and convalescent COVID-19 were sourced from the United States, Italy and Spain. T cells, B-cell-depleted T cells, or PBMCs provided the cDNA or gDNA that served as material.

In the original workflow: Amplification from reference gene primers served as the basis for estimated nucleated cell counts. Some clones are missing from TCRdb's copy, which holds only in-frame ones; the method was immunoSEQ multiplex PCR. That table gives V, J and clone size, and the DNA gave D and trimming. The sample has under 350,000 clones, around 87% seen once. Trimming took 6 bases from V and 2 from J; bases not matched to a gene: 11. Germline CDR1 and CDR2: SGDLS and YYNGEE. This CDR3 is 18 amino acids long. The TCR was taken from a man aged 18 to 35 with active or convalescent COVID-19. This chain links TRBV9 with TRBJ2-2, with 12 bases matching TRBD2. Sample: peripheral blood. CDR3 coding DNA: TGTGCCAGCACCTTGAGTGGGACTAGCGGGTTTAACACCGGGGAGCTGTTTTTT. It codes for CASTLSGTSGFNTGELFF.